Below, 15 T cell receptor beta chains from the same sample are listed, as sequenced in a study of blood T cell repertoires in COVID-19. Libraries were prepared by immunoSEQ multiplex PCR; TCRdb keeps only in-frame clonotypes and omits some of them. The sample holds 180,000 or so clones, 86% seen once. Sequenced sample: PBMCs or T cells enriched from blood (not recorded which). The receptors were gathered from a man aged 40-49 years with acute COVID-19.

Only a few counts were recorded for this clone. The J gene is TRBJ1-1, the V gene TRBV29-1, with 8 nucleotides matching TRBD1. This CDR3 has 13 residues. V dropped 4 bases and J dropped 5; count of bases not matched to a gene: 6. CDR1 and CDR2 (germline): SQVTM, ANQGSEA. CDR3 region: CSVGHRGNTEAFF. The CDR3 DNA reads TGCAGCGTTGGACACAGGGGGAATACTGAAGCTTTCTTT.

The chain recombines TRBV6-5 with TRBJ2-2, with TRBD1 matching over 7 bases. This CDR3 spans 15 amino acids. Trimming took 6 bases from V and 1 from J; bases not matched to a gene: 5. Germline CDR1 and CDR2: MNHEY and SVGAGI. Here the CDR3 DNA reads TGTGCCAGCAGGTCCCGGGACAGGAACACCGGGGAGCTGTTTTTT. This translates into CASRSRDRNTGELFF.

The rearrangement joins TRBV7-9 to TRBJ1-6; no definite D call. The germline V gene has CDR1 SEHNR and CDR2 FQNEAQ (reference sequence). The CDR3 extends over 11 amino acids. V lost 4 bases and J lost 7, with 2 bases in between. CDR3 protein: CASSSNSPLHF. The CDR3 bases are TGTGCCAGCAGCTCAAATTCACCCCTCCACTTT.

The J gene is TRBJ2-1, the V gene TRBV12-3 or TRBV12-4, with 7 bases aligning to TRBD1. The CDR3 spans 12 residues. V shed 6 bases and J 12 bases; nucleotides not matched to a gene: 8. CDR3 DNA sequence: TGTGCCAGCAGCGAAGACAGGGACCGGCAGTTCTTC. Protein: CASSEDRDRQFF.

This clone showed up just a few times. This chain links TRBV28 with TRBJ2-1; weak D call: TRBD1 (6 bases). This CDR3 is 14 amino acids long. Trimming cost V 2 bases and J 7 bases, with 12 bases left between them. Germline V CDR1 and CDR2: MDHEN, SYDVKM. The CDR3 sequence: CASSLRETGNEQFF. CDR3 in DNA: TGTGCCAGCAGTTTACGAGAAACAGGGAATGAGCAGTTCTTC.

V and J are TRBV9 and TRBJ2-2; TRBD2 is a possible D gene (6 bases). This CDR3 region has 14 residues. The germline V gene has CDR1 SGDLS and CDR2 YYNGEE. The V end lost 4 bases, the J end lost 5 bases, and 12 bases lay between the germline ends. The CDR3: CASSPLGGTGELFF. The CDR3 DNA reads as TGTGCCAGCAGCCCTTTGGGGGGAACCGGGGAGCTGTTTTTT.

The rearrangement links TRBV6-2 or TRBV6-3 to TRBJ1-2; tentative D call: TRBD1 (6 bases). The V gene's germline CDR1 is MNHEY and CDR2 SVGEGT. There are 14 residues in the CDR3. The V and J ends lost 4 bases and 6 bases respectively, with 15 bases between them. CDR3 amino acids: CASSSAHRENGYTF. Written as DNA, the CDR3 is TGTGCCAGCAGTTCCGCTCACAGGGAGAATGGCTACACCTTC.

The rearrangement uses TRBV5-5 and TRBJ2-1; D is unclear. The V end was cut by 1 base, the J end by 7 bases, with 6 bases between. The CDR3 is 12 residues long. The V gene's germline CDR1 is SGHKS and CDR2 YYEKEE (reference sequence). The CDR3 DNA sequence: TGTGCCAGCAGCTTGATGTTAAATGAGCAGTTCTTC. Translated, it gives CASSLMLNEQFF.

This sequence joins TRBV30 and TRBJ1-6, with a weak D call TRBD1 (5 bases). Trimming removed 1 base at V and 10 bases at J, with 14 bases between. The CDR3 runs 14 residues. Per germline, CDR1 GTSNPN and CDR2 SVGIG (reference sequence). In nucleotides, the CDR3 is TGTGCCTGGAGTGAGGGCAGGGTAGGGTCACCCCTCCACTTT. This gives the protein CAWSEGRVGSPLHF.

V usage is TRBV6-5 and J usage is TRBJ2-3; D remains ambiguous. From germline, CDR1 is MNHEY and CDR2 SVGAGI. V was cut by 8 bases and J by 1 base, with 13 bases left in between. This CDR3 has 14 amino acids. CDR3 coding DNA: TGTGCCAGCGGAGAGACCTGGGGCACAGATACGCAGTATTTT. Amino acids: CASGETWGTDTQYF.

V usage is TRBV11-2 and J usage is TRBJ2-3; 9 bases map to TRBD2. The germline V gene has CDR1 SGHAT and CDR2 FQNNGV. Trimming took 1 base from V and 5 from J; bases not matched to a gene: 10. CDR3 length: 17 residues. The CDR3 coding sequence is TGTGCCAGCAGCTTAGCTTTAGCGGGAGATAGGATAGATACGCAGTATTTT. It yields the protein CASSLALAGDRIDTQYF.

For the CDR3, the DNA is TGTGCCAGCAGAGGCGGCTCCTACAATGAGCAGTTCTTC. It codes for CASRGGSYNEQFF. This chain uses TRBV2 with TRBJ2-1; D unresolved. Germline assignment: CDR1 SNHLY and CDR2 FYNNEI. Trimming removed 6 bases at V and 0 bases at J, with 6 bases between. This CDR3 is built from 13 residues.

The chain carries TRBV2 and TRBJ2-5; 13 nucleotides line up with TRBD2. Germline-derived CDR1 and CDR2 are SNHLY and FYNNEI. The ends lost 7 bases at V and 4 bases at J; junction bases unmatched: 3. There are 14 residues in the CDR3. The CDR3 spells CASTRTSGGETQYF. For the CDR3, the DNA is TGTGCCAGCACGCGGACTAGCGGGGGAGAGACCCAGTACTTC.

V gene TRBV19 combines with J gene TRBJ2-1, with TRBD1 matching 10 bases. V was pared by 5 bases and J by 10 bases, with 11 bases of the junction left unmatched. This CDR3 has 15 amino acids. The germline gives CDR1 LNHDA, CDR2 SQIVND (reference sequence). CDR3 sequence (DNA): TGTGCCAGTAGTGCCGGGACAGGGGTTTCGGGAGAGCAGTTCTTC. Amino acids: CASSAGTGVSGEQFF.

The chain uses TRBV29-1 and TRBJ2-1, with TRBD2 matching 10 bases. Germline trimming cut 4 bases from V and 9 bases from J; bases unmatched to any gene: 9. The CDR3 has 14 amino acids. Germline values: CDR1 SQVTM, CDR2 ANQGSEA. The CDR3 DNA follows: TGCAGCGTTGTACCGGGACTAGCGAATCCTGAGCAGTTCTTC. Translated: CSVVPGLANPEQFF.